The 10 T cell receptor beta chains below come from one sample, sequenced in a study of T cell changes during pregnancy in multiple sclerosis. Measured with immunoSEQ multiplex PCR; TCRdb has only the in-frame clones, and not every one. The table shows more than 50,000 clones, with 91% occurring only once. Sequenced material: peripheral blood, taken after pregnancy. The receptors were gathered from a female donor in good health, enrolled as a control in a pregnancy study.

The chain has TRBV15 and TRBJ2-7; 7 positions match TRBD1. The CDR3 loop spans 15 amino acids. Germline V gives CDR1 LNHNV, CDR2 YYDKDF (reference sequence). The V and J ends lost 4 bases and 0 bases, in that order; junction bases with no gene match: 6. The CDR3 coding sequence is TGTGCCACCAGCATCCGCAGGGGGTTCTCCTACGAGCAGTACTTC. It translates to CATSIRRGFSYEQYF.

The chain is built from TRBV19 and TRBJ2-3; unclear D gene. Germline CDR1 LNHDA, CDR2 SQIVND (reference sequence). With 7 bases removed from V and 5 bases from J, the gap between germline ends came to 16 bases. This CDR3 is built from 14 residues. In DNA, the CDR3 is TGTGCCAGTACCGAGACCGGTGGAGAAGATACGCAGTATTTT. Encoded protein: CASTETGGEDTQYF.

This CDR3 is CASKPVNSPLHF. CDR3 sequence (DNA): TGTGCCAGCAAGCCTGTAAATTCACCCCTCCACTTT. The rearrangement links TRBV7-8 to TRBJ1-6; D gene unclear. V gave up 7 bases and J gave up 7 bases, with 8 bases separating them. The CDR3 loop spans 12 amino acids. Germline V gene lookup returns CDR1 SGHVS and CDR2 FQNEAQ.

Only one count was recorded for this clone. The gene calls are TRBV21-1 and TRBJ1-6; TRBD1, the D gene given by the table, was not confirmed from the DNA. TRBV21-1 is assigned pseudogene status. The CDR3 is made up of 17 amino acids. CDR3: CASSKEQDSSYNSPLHF. In DNA, the CDR3 is TGTGCCAGCAGCAAAGAGCAGGATAGCTCCTATAATTCACCCCTCCACTTT.

The chain recombines TRBV15 with TRBJ1-4, with a weak D call TRBD1 (6 bases). Looked up from germline, CDR1 is LNHNV and CDR2 is YYDKDF (reference sequence). Deletions cut 9 bases from V and 4 bases from J, with 12 bases between. The CDR3 runs to 13 residues. In DNA, the CDR3 is TGTGCCACTAACAGGGTTTTTAATGAAAAACTGTTTTTT. The encoded protein is CATNRVFNEKLFF. Full variable domain (rest looked up from reference TRBV15 and TRBJ1-4): DAMVIQNPRYQVTQFGKPVTLSCSQTLNHNVMYWYQQKSSQAPKLLFHYYDKDFNNEADTPDNFQSRRPNTSFCFLDIRSPGLGDTAMYLCATNRVFNEKLFFGSGTQLSVL.

This chain connects TRBV4-3 to TRBJ2-6; 11 nucleotides line up with TRBD1. The CDR3 runs 18 residues. Germline trimming cut 1 base from V and 0 bases from J; bases unmatched to any gene: 2. CDR1 and CDR2 from the germline V gene are LGHNA and YSLEER. The CDR3 sequence is CASSQGDRGTSGANVLTF. The CDR3 nucleotides are TGCGCCAGCAGCCAAGGGGACAGGGGGACCTCTGGGGCCAACGTCCTGACTTTC.

The rearrangement links TRBV7-9 to TRBJ2-5; the match to TRBD2 covers 10 bases. From germline, CDR1 is SEHNR and CDR2 FQNEAQ (reference sequence). V shed 4 bases and J 5 bases; nucleotides not matched to a gene: 13. The CDR3 totals 17 residues. CDR3: CASSSDRLAGARETQYF. The CDR3 nucleotides read TGTGCCAGCAGCTCTGACCGTCTAGCGGGAGCTAGGGAGACCCAGTACTTC. The full variable domain, its missing parts supplied by reference TRBV7-9 and TRBJ2-5, is DTGVSQNPRHKITKRGQNVTFRCDPISEHNRLYWYRQTLGQGPEFLTYFQNEAQLEKSRLLSDRFSAERPKGSFSTLEIQRTEQGDSAMYLCASSSDRLAGARETQYFGPGTRLLVL.

The chain has TRBV5-1 and TRBJ2-3; 10 nucleotides agree with TRBD2. This CDR3 is built from 21 residues. Germline V gives CDR1 SGHRS, CDR2 YFSETQ. V was pared by 0 bases and J by 4 bases, with 20 bases of the junction left unmatched. CDR3 sequence (DNA): TGCGCCAGCAGCTTGGCTCGGAGGCTAGCGGGGGCCACATCAGGGGCAGATACGCAGTATTTT. This encodes CASSLARRLAGATSGADTQYF.

The rearrangement uses TRBV7-6 and TRBJ1-6, with D perhaps TRBD1 (5 bases). V was trimmed by 5 bases and J by 0 bases, leaving 11 bases between them. This CDR3 contains 16 residues. Germline CDR1 reads SGHVS; CDR2 reads FNYEAQ. The CDR3 sequence: CASSPGHPSYNSPLHF. Here the CDR3 DNA reads TGTGCCAGCAGCCCCGGACACCCCTCCTATAATTCACCCCTCCACTTT.

The count of this clone is one. This chain connects TRBV5-1 to TRBJ2-1, with 13 nucleotides matching TRBD2. Germline loops: CDR1 SGHRS, CDR2 YFSETQ. There are 15 residues in the CDR3. The ends lost 4 bases at V and 8 bases at J; junction bases unmatched: 6. CDR3 protein: CASSPRTSGGDEQFF. The CDR3 DNA reads TGCGCCAGCAGCCCTAGGACTAGCGGGGGCGATGAGCAGTTCTTC.